The clone carrying this T cell receptor (beta chain) was counted only a few times. Its antigen remains unknown. The data originate from a study of beta chain features in type 1 diabetes. This CDR3 contains 12 residues. The V gene's germline CDR1 is SGDLS and CDR2 YYNGEE. After removal of 3 bases from V and 8 bases from J, the junction contained 4 bases not matched to a gene. Findings and caveats of the study: Shorter TCRB CDR3s, moderately but significantly so, were found in Type 1 diabetes patients in all four CD4+ subsets.

Expressed TCRB transcripts were sequenced because the isolated RNA had all been reverse transcribed beforehand. An average approximately 3.3 million reads came from naive, central memory and regulatory T cell samples. Method: immunoSEQ multiplex PCR; TCRdb's copy keeps in-frame clones and lacks some. The data contain some 250,000 clones, over 11% of them singletons. Sequenced: naive CD4+ T cells from blood. This sequence joins TRBV9 and TRBJ1-2, with TRBD1 matching over 7 bases. This clonotype originated in a man aged 25-40 years with type 1 diabetes. The CDR3 nucleotides are TGTGCCAGCAGCGGTGACAGGGACGGCTACACCTTC. Residues: CASSGDRDGYTF.